This T cell receptor (beta chain) came from a study of blood T cell repertoires in COVID-19. The method was immunoSEQ multiplex PCR; TCRdb's version includes in-frame clones alone and lacks a portion of them. The sample has about 320,000 clones, over 70% seen once. V gave up 7 bases and J gave up 2 bases; unmatched junction bases: 4. In germline, CDR1 is SQVTM, CDR2 ANQGSEA. This CDR3 has 13 amino acids. The rearrangement joins TRBV29-1 to TRBJ1-2, with 10 nucleotides matching TRBD1. Material for sequencing was PBMCs or T cells enriched from blood (not recorded which). The receptor's source is a man aged 30 to 39 who had recovered from COVID-19. CDR3 in amino acids: CSAGQGDNYGYTF. The CDR3 bases are TGCAGCGCCGGACAGGGGGACAACTATGGCTACACCTTC.